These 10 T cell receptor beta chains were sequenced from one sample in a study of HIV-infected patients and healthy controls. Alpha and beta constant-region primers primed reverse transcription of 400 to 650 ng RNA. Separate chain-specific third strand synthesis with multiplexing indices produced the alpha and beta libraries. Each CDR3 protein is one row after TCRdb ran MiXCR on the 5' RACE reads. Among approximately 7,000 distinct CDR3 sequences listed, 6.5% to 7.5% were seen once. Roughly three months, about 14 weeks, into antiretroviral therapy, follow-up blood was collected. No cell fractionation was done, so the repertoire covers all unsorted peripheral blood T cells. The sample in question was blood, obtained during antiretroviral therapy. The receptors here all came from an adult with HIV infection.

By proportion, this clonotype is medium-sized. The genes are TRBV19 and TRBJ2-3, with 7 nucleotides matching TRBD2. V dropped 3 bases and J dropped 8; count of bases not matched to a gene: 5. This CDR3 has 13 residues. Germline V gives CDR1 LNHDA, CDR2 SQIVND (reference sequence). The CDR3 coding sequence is TGTGCCAGTAGTATCTCGGGAGGTGGTACGCAGTATTTT. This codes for CASSISGGGTQYF.

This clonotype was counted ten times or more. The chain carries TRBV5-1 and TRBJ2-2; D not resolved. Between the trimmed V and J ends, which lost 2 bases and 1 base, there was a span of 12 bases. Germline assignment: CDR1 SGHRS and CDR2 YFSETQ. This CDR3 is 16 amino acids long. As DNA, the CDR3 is TGCGCCAGCAGCTTTTCCGTGACACAGAACACCGGGGAGCTGTTTTTT. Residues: CASSFSVTQNTGELFF.

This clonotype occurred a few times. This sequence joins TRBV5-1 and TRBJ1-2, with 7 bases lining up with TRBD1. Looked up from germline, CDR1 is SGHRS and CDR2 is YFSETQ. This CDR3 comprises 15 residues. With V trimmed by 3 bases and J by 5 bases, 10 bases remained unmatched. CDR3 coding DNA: TGCGCCAGCAGCTCTGATACTCAGGGGGATTATGGCTACACCTTC. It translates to CASSSDTQGDYGYTF.

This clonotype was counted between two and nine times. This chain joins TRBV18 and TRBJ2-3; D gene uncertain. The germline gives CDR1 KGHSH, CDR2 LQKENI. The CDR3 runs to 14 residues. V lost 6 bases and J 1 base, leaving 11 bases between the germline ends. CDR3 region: CASSLSSGTDTQYF. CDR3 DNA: TGTGCCAGCTCCCTATCCTCCGGCACAGATACGCAGTATTTT.

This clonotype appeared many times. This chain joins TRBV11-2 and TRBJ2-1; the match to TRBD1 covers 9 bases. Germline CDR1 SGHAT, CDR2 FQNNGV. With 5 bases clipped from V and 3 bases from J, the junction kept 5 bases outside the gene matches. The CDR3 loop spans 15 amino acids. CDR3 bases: TGTGCCAGCAGCCCCCGGGACAGGGTCTACAATGAGCAGTTCTTC. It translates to CASSPRDRVYNEQFF. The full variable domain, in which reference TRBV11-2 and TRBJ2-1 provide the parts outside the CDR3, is EAGVAQSPRYKIIEKRQSVAFWCNPISGHATLYWYQQILGQGPKLLIQFQNNGVVDDSQLPKDRFSAERLKGVDSTLKIQPAKLEDSAVYLCASSPRDRVYNEQFFGPGTRLTVL.

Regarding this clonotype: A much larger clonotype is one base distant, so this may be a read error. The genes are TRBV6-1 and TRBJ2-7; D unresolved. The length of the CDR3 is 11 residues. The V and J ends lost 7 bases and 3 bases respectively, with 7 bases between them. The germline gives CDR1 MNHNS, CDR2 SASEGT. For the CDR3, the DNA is TGTGCCAGCAAACAGATCTACGAGCAGTACTTC. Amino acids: CASKQIYEQYF.

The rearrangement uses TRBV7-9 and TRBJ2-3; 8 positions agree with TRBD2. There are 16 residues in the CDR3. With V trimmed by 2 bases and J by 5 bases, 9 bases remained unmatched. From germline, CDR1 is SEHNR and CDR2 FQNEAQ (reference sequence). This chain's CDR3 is CASSLSLLAEEDTQYF. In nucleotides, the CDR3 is TGTGCCAGCAGCTTAAGTTTACTAGCGGAAGAAGATACGCAGTATTTT.

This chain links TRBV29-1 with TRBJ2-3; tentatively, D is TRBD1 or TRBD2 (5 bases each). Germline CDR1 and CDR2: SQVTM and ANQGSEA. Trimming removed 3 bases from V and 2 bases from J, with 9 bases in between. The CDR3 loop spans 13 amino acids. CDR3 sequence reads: CSVDRDPTDTQYF. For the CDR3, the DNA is TGCAGCGTTGACAGGGACCCCACAGATACGCAGTATTTT.

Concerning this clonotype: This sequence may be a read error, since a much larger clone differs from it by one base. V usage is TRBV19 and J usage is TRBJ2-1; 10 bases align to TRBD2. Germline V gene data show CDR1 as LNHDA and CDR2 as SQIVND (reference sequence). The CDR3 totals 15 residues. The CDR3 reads CDSSRASGGYNEQFF. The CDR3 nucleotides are TGTGACAGTAGTCGTGCTAGCGGGGGCTACAATGAGCAGTTCTTC.

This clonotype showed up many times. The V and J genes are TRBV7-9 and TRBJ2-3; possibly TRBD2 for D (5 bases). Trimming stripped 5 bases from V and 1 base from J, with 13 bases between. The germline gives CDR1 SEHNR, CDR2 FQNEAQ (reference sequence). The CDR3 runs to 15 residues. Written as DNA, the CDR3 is TGTGCCAGCAGCCTCACGGACTGGGGCACAGATACGCAGTATTTT. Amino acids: CASSLTDWGTDTQYF.